This passage covers 24 T cell receptor beta chains from one sample sequenced in a study of cytomegalovirus exposure and HLA in healthy donors. The PCR used 60 Vbeta and 13 Jbeta primers. The table came from immunoSEQ multiplex PCR; TCRdb's copy has only in-frame clones and leaves some out. The table records roughly 89,000 clones, roughly 79% of them present only once. Source material: PBMCs. Receptors originate from a woman in her twenties or thirties in good health and CMV-seronegative.

A note on this clone: The junction and the germline gene differ at one end; a read error may be behind it. V gene TRBV7-9 combines with J gene TRBJ1-1; D is uncertain. The CDR3 covers 11 residues. The germline gives CDR1 SEHNR, CDR2 FQNEAQ (reference sequence). As DNA, the CDR3 is TGTTCCAGCCCGGTGAACACTGAAGCTTTCTTT. Its protein is CSSPVNTEAFF.

The V and J genes are TRBV18 and TRBJ1-1, with D possibly being TRBD1 (5 bases). There are 16 residues in the CDR3. The ends were cut back, 6 bases at V and 4 bases at J, with 21 bases in the middle. The V gene's germline CDR1 is KGHSH and CDR2 LQKENI. The CDR3 region is CASSPKVGQGGTEAFF. Written as DNA, the CDR3 is TGTGCCAGCTCCCCCAAGGTCGGGCAGGGTGGCACTGAAGCTTTCTTT.

This sequence joins TRBV11-2 and TRBJ2-1; no clear D gene. Germline V lookup: CDR1 SGHAT, CDR2 FQNNGV. CDR3 size: 11 residues. The V gene lost 3 bases and the J gene lost 9 bases, with 6 bases spanning the gap. The CDR3 spells CASSFRGEQFF. CDR3 sequence (DNA): TGTGCCAGCAGCTTCCGCGGTGAGCAGTTCTTC.

This rearrangement joins TRBV5-4 to TRBJ1-6, with TRBD1 as a possible D gene (5 bases). Deletions cut 2 bases from V and 4 bases from J, with 10 bases between. Germline CDR1 and CDR2: SGHNT and YYREEE (reference sequence). The CDR3 loop spans 15 amino acids. CDR3 DNA sequence: TGTGCCAGCAGCTTAGGGGTTTCATATAATTCACCCCTCCACTTT. Protein sequence: CASSLGVSYNSPLHF.

The sample holds a few counts of this clone. This chain uses TRBV4-2 with TRBJ2-1, with 14 bases fitting TRBD2. The J segment lost 5 bases and the V segment lost 5 bases, leaving 8 bases of the junction unmatched. Germline V gene sequence: CDR1 LGHNA, CDR2 YNFKEQ. This CDR3 region has 17 residues. This CDR3 reads CASSDYWTSGRNNEQFF. The CDR3 DNA sequence: TGTGCCAGCAGCGATTACTGGACTAGCGGGAGGAACAATGAGCAGTTCTTC.

The chain couples TRBV11-3 to TRBJ1-1; 11 bases match TRBD1. The J segment lost 3 bases and the V segment lost 11 bases, leaving 8 bases of the junction unmatched. Per germline, CDR1 SGHNT and CDR2 YENEEA. The CDR3 is 14 amino acids. Here the CDR3 reads CAGHRGQGDTEAFF. The CDR3 DNA reads TGTGCCGGACATCGGGGACAGGGGGACACTGAAGCTTTCTTT.

The chain couples TRBV4-2 to TRBJ2-7, with TRBD1 identical over 9 bases. The CDR3 is 15 residues long. V lost 2 bases and J lost 3; bases outside the gene matches: 5. The germline V gene has CDR1 LGHNA and CDR2 YNFKEQ. Here the CDR3 DNA reads TGTGCCAGCAGCCAAACGGGACAGGGAATCTACGAGCAGTACTTC. Amino acids: CASSQTGQGIYEQYF.

The chain employs TRBV9 and TRBJ2-3; 8 bases are shared with TRBD2. Germline loops: CDR1 SGDLS, CDR2 YYNGEE. V was clipped by 4 bases and J by 0 bases; unmatched bases: 4. CDR3 size: 15 residues. The CDR3 here is CASSRSGGSTDTQYF. The CDR3 DNA reads as TGTGCCAGCAGCCGTTCGGGAGGGAGCACAGATACGCAGTATTTT.

This chain connects TRBV14 to TRBJ1-1; D possibly corresponds to TRBD1 (5 bases). Germline V gives CDR1 SGHDN, CDR2 FVKESK. This CDR3 has 13 amino acids. V gave up 5 bases and J gave up 10 bases, with 17 bases separating them. The CDR3 DNA reads TGTGCCAGCAGCTACGGGACCGGAGGGGTAGCTTTCTTT. It is translated as CASSYGTGGVAFF.

The chain combines TRBV2 with TRBJ1-5; TRBD1 matches 7 bases. V was clipped by 4 bases and J by 0 bases; unmatched bases: 3. Germline CDR1 is SNHLY and CDR2 is FYNNEI. This CDR3 has 15 amino acids. The CDR3 is CASSAQGGSNQPQHF. The CDR3 DNA follows: TGTGCCAGCAGTGCCCAGGGGGGTAGCAATCAGCCCCAGCATTTT.

This clone was recorded once. V usage is TRBV28 and J usage is TRBJ1-5; 12 nucleotides align to TRBD1. CDR3 size: 16 residues. Germline lookup yields CDR1 MDHEN and CDR2 SYDVKM. With V trimmed by 6 bases and J by 7 bases, 10 bases remained unmatched. The CDR3 DNA follows: TGTGCCAGCAGACTCGGGACAGGGGGCGTTGGACAGCCCCAGCATTTT. Translation: CASRLGTGGVGQPQHF.

By sample share, this clone is medium-sized (0.01 to 0.1%). The chain recombines TRBV4-1 with TRBJ1-4; the D is unclear. V was shortened by 4 bases and J by 8 bases, with 20 bases between the two germline ends. The germline V gene has CDR1 MGHRA and CDR2 YSYEKL. CDR3 length: 16 amino acids. CDR3 bases: TGCGCCAGCAGCCCCCTCGGGAACTCAAGAGGAGAAAAACTGTTTTTT. Protein: CASSPLGNSRGEKLFF.

The chain joins TRBV6-5 to TRBJ1-5, with D perhaps matching TRBD1 (5 bases). V dropped 5 bases and J dropped 9 bases, with 20 bases sitting between them. The germline V gene has CDR1 MNHEY and CDR2 SVGAGI. The CDR3 has 15 residues. CDR3 loop: CASSPTDYLWGPQHF. For the CDR3, the DNA is TGTGCCAGCAGTCCGACAGATTACTTATGGGGGCCCCAGCATTTT.

This rearrangement joins TRBV10-3 to TRBJ1-4, with TRBD1 matching 9 bases. Per germline, CDR1 ENHRY and CDR2 SYGVKD. This CDR3 has 21 amino acids. The junction had 19 bases not matched to a gene; V was cut back by 0 bases and J by 5 bases. The CDR3 sequence is CAISESNLDRGGERLNEKLFF. DNA of the CDR3: TGTGCCATCAGTGAGTCGAACCTAGACAGGGGGGGTGAACGGCTGAATGAAAAACTGTTTTTT.

The chain combines TRBV5-4 with TRBJ1-3; possible D gene TRBD1, 5 bases. CDR1 is SGHNT and CDR2 is YYREEE in the germline V gene (reference sequence). This CDR3 has 14 residues. Trimming left V 4 bases short and J 4 bases short, with 12 bases between. CDR3 loop: CASSADRPGNTIYF. CDR3 nucleotides: TGTGCCAGCAGCGCAGACAGACCAGGAAACACCATATATTTT.

The chain couples TRBV19 to TRBJ1-5; D is uncertain. Germline V gene lookup returns CDR1 LNHDA and CDR2 SQIVND (reference sequence). This CDR3 contains 13 residues. V dropped 8 bases and J dropped 5 bases, with 13 bases sitting between them. CDR3 residues: CASQADYYQPQHF. CDR3 nucleotide sequence: TGTGCCAGTCAGGCAGATTATTATCAGCCCCAGCATTTT.

V gene TRBV30 combines with J gene TRBJ2-3; 8 nucleotides agree with TRBD1. With 2 bases clipped from V and 6 bases from J, the junction kept 7 bases outside the gene matches. Germline V gene lookup returns CDR1 GTSNPN and CDR2 SVGIG (reference sequence). This CDR3 region has 14 residues. CDR3 bases: TGTGCCTGGAGTCCCGGACAGGGTGGGGATACGCAGTATTTT. As protein: CAWSPGQGGDTQYF.

On this clone itself: At one end, the junction sequence differs from germline, possibly due to a read error. The chain recombines TRBV7-9 with TRBJ2-7, with D perhaps matching TRBD1 (6 bases). The CDR3 is made up of 18 amino acids. Looked up from germline, CDR1 is SEHNR and CDR2 is FQNEAQ (reference sequence). The chain's CDR3 is CSSRQFRQGLPNSYEQYF. CDR3 DNA: TGTTCCAGCAGGCAATTCCGGCAGGGGCTGCCGAATTCCTACGAGCAGTACTTC.

The V gene is TRBV2, the J gene TRBJ2-5; D perhaps matches TRBD2 (5 bases). CDR3 length equals 14 residues. Germline assignment: CDR1 SNHLY and CDR2 FYNNEI. Trimming cost V 7 bases and J 1 base, with 13 bases left between them. Written as DNA, the CDR3 is TGTGCCAGCACGACTGGACGGGGCCAAGAGACCCAGTACTTC. Translation gives CASTTGRGQETQYF.

The rearrangement uses TRBV5-1 and TRBJ1-2; 10 positions match TRBD1. This CDR3 region has 15 residues. J gave up 8 bases and V 7 bases, and 14 bases lay outside the gene matches. Germline V gene sequence: CDR1 SGHRS, CDR2 YFSETQ. The CDR3 DNA is TGCGCCAGCTCTCCGACAGGGGGCTCCTCTACCGGCTACACCTTC. This sequence encodes CASSPTGGSSTGYTF.

This chain links TRBV14 with TRBJ1-5; 8 nucleotides line up with TRBD1. The CDR3 has 19 amino acids. V dropped 8 bases and J dropped 0; count of bases not matched to a gene: 18. CDR1 is SGHDN and CDR2 is FVKESK in the germline V gene. Written as DNA, the CDR3 is TGTGCCAGCTCTTCCCCGGACAGGGCCCAAGCCCCTAGCAATCAGCCCCAGCATTTT. Translation gives CASSSPDRAQAPSNQPQHF.

The chain couples TRBV28 to TRBJ1-3; perhaps TRBD1 as D (5 bases). The CDR3 is 16 amino acids. V shed 3 bases and J shed 1 base, with 13 bases lying between them. CDR1 is MDHEN and CDR2 is SYDVKM in the germline V gene. The CDR3: CASSFSSGGSGNTIYF. DNA for the CDR3: TGTGCCAGCAGTTTCTCCTCCGGGGGATCTGGAAACACCATATATTTT.

There are a few counts of this clone. This chain links TRBV5-6 with TRBJ1-1; 7 bases match TRBD1. The CDR3 runs 12 residues. J gave up 10 bases and V 0 bases, and 3 bases lay outside the gene matches. Germline V gene sequence: CDR1 SGHDT, CDR2 YYEEEE. The CDR3 reads CASSLVGGRAFF. In DNA form, the CDR3 reads TGTGCCAGCAGCTTGGTAGGGGGCCGAGCTTTCTTT.

The V and J genes are TRBV6-1 and TRBJ2-3; D is unclear. The germline gives CDR1 MNHNS, CDR2 SASEGT. V lost 5 bases and J lost 0, with 12 bases in between. The CDR3 consists of 15 residues. The CDR3 DNA follows: TGTGCCAGCAGTCTCTCACCCACTAGCACAGATACGCAGTATTTT. It yields the protein CASSLSPTSTDTQYF.